This passage covers 10 T cell receptor beta chains from one sample sequenced in a study of CD8 T cells in Susac syndrome. Random-hexamer reverse transcription was applied to about 0.45 to 1 ug RNA. In TCRdb, the immunoSEQ multiplex PCR reads were re-called with MiXCR into one record per CDR3 protein. The table has 200,000 to 250,000 distinct CDR3 sequences, around 90% seen once; the top ten hold about 0.12%. Sequences were obtained from CD8+ T cells from PBMCs. The receptors come from a human donor with multiple sclerosis.

This clonotype has only one observation. The chain combines TRBV7-9 with TRBJ2-1; 7 positions agree with TRBD2. The CDR3 totals 16 residues. The V and J ends lost 0 bases and 1 base, in that order; junction bases with no gene match: 3. Germline CDR1 and CDR2: SEHNR and FQNEAQ (reference sequence). CDR3 loop: CASSLAGRVSYNEQFF. CDR3 in DNA: TGTGCCAGCAGCTTAGCGGGGAGGGTGTCCTACAATGAGCAGTTCTTC.

This chain links TRBV12-3 or TRBV12-4 with TRBJ2-3; 9 bases agree with TRBD2. This CDR3 region has 14 residues. V gave up 8 bases and J gave up 4 bases; unmatched junction bases: 7. CDR3 DNA sequence: TGTGCCAGCGGGGCTAGCGGGATGGCAGATACGCAGTATTTT. It is translated as CASGASGMADTQYF.

V gene TRBV4-1 combines with J gene TRBJ1-5; a possible D gene is TRBD1 (5 bases). The CDR3 extends over 15 amino acids. V lost 0 bases and J lost 7, with 13 bases in between. Germline loops: CDR1 MGHRA, CDR2 YSYEKL. The CDR3, as DNA: TGCGCCAGCAGCCAAGATTGGGACCGAAAACAGCCCCAGCATTTT. Translated: CASSQDWDRKQPQHF.

The chain joins TRBV11-2 to TRBJ2-3; D is unclear. Germline V gene data show CDR1 as SGHAT and CDR2 as FQNNGV. V was cut by 4 bases and J by 4 bases, with 6 bases left in between. The CDR3 is 12 amino acids. The CDR3 is CASSSAPDTQYF. The CDR3 region has the DNA TGTGCCAGCAGCTCGGCCCCAGATACGCAGTATTTT. Full variable domain (outside the CDR3, taken from reference TRBV11-2 and TRBJ2-3): EAGVAQSPRYKIIEKRQSVAFWCNPISGHATLYWYQQILGQGPKLLIQFQNNGVVDDSQLPKDRFSAERLKGVDSTLKIQPAKLEDSAVYLCASSSAPDTQYFGPGTRLTVL.

J is TRBJ1-2 and V is TRBV7-9; tentatively, D is TRBD1 (5 bases). V dropped 2 bases and J dropped 4 bases, with 17 bases sitting between them. Looked up from germline, CDR1 is SEHNR and CDR2 is FQNEAQ (reference sequence). This CDR3 has 16 residues. The CDR3, as DNA: TGTGCCAGCAGCTTACCTACGGGAGGGACGAGCTATGGCTACACCTTC. Its translation: CASSLPTGGTSYGYTF.

V and J are TRBV20-1 and TRBJ2-1; TRBD2 is a possible D gene (5 bases). The germline gives CDR1 DFQATT, CDR2 SNEGSKA (reference sequence). V gave up 3 bases and J gave up 10 bases, with 7 bases separating them. The CDR3 totals 10 residues. CDR3 loop: CSASGMEQFF. CDR3 nucleotide sequence: TGCAGTGCTAGCGGGATGGAGCAGTTCTTC.

The genes are TRBV7-2 and TRBJ2-5, with D hard to call. The V end lost 1 base, the J end lost 2 bases, and 14 bases lay between the germline ends. This CDR3 is built from 16 residues. Germline V gives CDR1 SGHTA, CDR2 FQGNSA. This CDR3 is CASSLGPYRRQETQYF. The CDR3, as DNA: TGTGCCAGCAGCTTAGGACCCTACCGACGTCAAGAGACCCAGTACTTC.

The J gene is TRBJ2-2, the V gene TRBV9; 7 bases are a match to TRBD1. Germline V gene sequence: CDR1 SGDLS, CDR2 YYNGEE. Trimming cost V 0 bases and J 9 bases; bases outside gene matches: 2. This CDR3 spans 13 amino acids. The CDR3 region has the DNA TGTGCCAGCAGCGTAGAAGGGGGCCGGGAGCTGTTTTTT. It codes for CASSVEGGRELFF.

This clonotype appeared once. The chain links TRBV20-1 to TRBJ2-7; tentative D call: TRBD2 (6 bases). The CDR3 sequence is 13 residues long. V was clipped by 3 bases and J by 1 base, with 10 bases between them. The germline CDR1 and CDR2 sequences are DFQATT and SNEGSKA (reference sequence). In DNA form, the CDR3 reads TGCAGTGCTAGGACGGGAGCTTCCTACGAGCAGTACTTC. Its translation is CSARTGASYEQYF.

The gene calls are TRBV6-5 and TRBJ2-3; D not resolved. V lost 6 bases to trimming and J lost 8 bases, with 9 bases between them. Germline CDR1 reads MNHEY; CDR2 reads SVGAGI. CDR3 length: 11 amino acids. The CDR3 coding sequence is TGTGCCAGCAGCCCTGGGCGTACGCAGTATTTT. Amino acid sequence: CASSPGRTQYF.